The rows below give T cell receptor beta chains drawn from one sample of a study of cytomegalovirus exposure and HLA in healthy donors. Only in-frame clones appear in the TCRdb table, and some are missing; sequencing was by immunoSEQ multiplex PCR. The sample includes 150,000 or so clones, just under 90% of them seen just once. The sample taken for sequencing was PBMCs. The receptors were gathered from a woman in her twenties or thirties in good health and CMV-seronegative. Each CDR3 is given with its conserved first and last residue. Each record gives: D gene, J gene, clone size, V gene, CDR3 DNA, CDR3 protein. A D gene is named only where the DNA matches it firmly. Clone size is given for some rows only: seen once, a few or many times, or a class if the clone is expanded.

TRBD1,TRBJ1-6,.,TRBV6-1,TGTGCCAGCAGTGAAGTTGGGACAGGGGGTAATTCACCCCTCCACTTT,CASSEVGTGGNSPLHF
TRBD2,TRBJ2-7,.,TRBV6-5,TGTGCCAGCAGACTTGCCGGGACTACCTACGAGCAGTACTTC,CASRLAGTTYEQYF
.,TRBJ1-2,.,TRBV5-8,TGTGCCAGCAGCTTCGGAGCAGGGGACTATGGCTACACCTTC,CASSFGAGDYGYTF
.,TRBJ2-5,.,TRBV7-9,TGTGCCAGCAGCTTAGCAGTTGGGCTTCAAGAGACCCAGTACTTC,CASSLAVGLQETQYF
TRBD1,TRBJ2-7,.,TRBV4-1,TGCGCCAGCAGCCCCGGGACAGGGGCTTCCTACGAGCAGTACTTC,CASSPGTGASYEQYF
TRBD1,TRBJ2-1,.,TRBV5-1,TGCGCCAGCAGCACGGGGACAGGGCTAGATGAGCAGTTCTTC,CASSTGTGLDEQFF
.,TRBJ1-6,few,TRBV7-2,TGTGCCAGCAGCTTCGGAGGGTTAGGGAATTCACCCCTCCACTTT,CASSFGGLGNSPLHF
TRBD1,TRBJ2-3,.,TRBV9,TGTGCCAGCAGCGTAGGTGGACAGGGGGCTTTAGATACGCAGTATTTT,CASSVGGQGALDTQYF
TRBD2,TRBJ2-2,.,TRBV13,TGTGCCAGCAGCCCCAGGACTAGCGGGGTTATCAGGGAGCTGTTTTTT,CASSPRTSGVIRELFF
TRBD1,TRBJ1-5,.,TRBV4-3,TGCGCCAGCAGCCAAGACAGGGGGCTCTACAATCAGCCCCAGCATTTT,CASSQDRGLYNQPQHF
.,TRBJ1-1,once,TRBV29-1,TGCAGCGGGAGGAGAGGGTCGTACACTGAAGCTTTCTTT,CSGRRGSYTEAFF
.,TRBJ2-5,.,TRBV5-1,TGCGCCAGCAGCTTGACTTCATTAGACCAAGAGACCCAGTACTTC,CASSLTSLDQETQYF
TRBD2,TRBJ2-7,.,TRBV5-5,TGTGCCAGCAGCGCCTACTCAGGGACTAGCTCCTACGAGCAGTACTTC,CASSAYSGTSSYEQYF
TRBD1,TRBJ2-5,.,TRBV6-1,TGTGCCAGCAGTGCCCTATCAGGGGGCGCAAGGCAAGAGACCCAGTACTTC,CASSALSGGARQETQYF